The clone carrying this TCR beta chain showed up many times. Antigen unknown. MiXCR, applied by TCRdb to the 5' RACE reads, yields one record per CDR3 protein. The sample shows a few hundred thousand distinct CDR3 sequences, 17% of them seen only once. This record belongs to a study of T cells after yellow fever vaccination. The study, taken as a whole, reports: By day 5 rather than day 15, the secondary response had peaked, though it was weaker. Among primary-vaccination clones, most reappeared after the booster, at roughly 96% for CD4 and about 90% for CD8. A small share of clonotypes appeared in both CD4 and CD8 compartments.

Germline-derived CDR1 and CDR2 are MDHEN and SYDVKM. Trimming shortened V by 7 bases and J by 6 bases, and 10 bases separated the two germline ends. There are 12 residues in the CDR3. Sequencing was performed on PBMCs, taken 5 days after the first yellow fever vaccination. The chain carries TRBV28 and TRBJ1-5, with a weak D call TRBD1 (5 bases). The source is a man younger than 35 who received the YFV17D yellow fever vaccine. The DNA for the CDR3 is TGTGCCAGCACCCACGGGGGTCAGCCCCAGCATTTT. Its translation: CASTHGGQPQHF.